Below, 10 T cell receptor beta chains from the same sample are listed, as sequenced in a study of metastatic and nonmetastatic thyroid tumors. Thyroid surgery took place with no prior treatment in any patient. TCRdb reprocessed the PCR reads using MiXCR. The sample records roughly 2,000 clones, over 9.5% being singletons. The material sequenced was tumor tissue. These receptors were taken from a female donor with papillary thyroid cancer or a benign thyroid nodule (not recorded which). Some clones in this sample may be carry-over from other donors' samples.

This clone is labeled large. The gene calls are TRBV12-3 or TRBV12-4 and TRBJ1-1; 8 bases agree with TRBD1. The ends lost 6 bases at V and 4 bases at J; junction bases unmatched: 10. The CDR3 has 15 amino acids. The DNA for the CDR3 is TGTGCCAGCAGAGAACGGACAGGGAGTGTCACTGAAGCTTTCTTT. It translates to CASRERTGSVTEAFF.

By proportion, this clone is medium-sized (0.01 to 0.1%). The chain carries TRBV20-1 and TRBJ2-3, with TRBD2 matching over 12 bases. This CDR3 has 18 amino acids. Germline lookup yields CDR1 DFQATT and CDR2 SNEGSKA (reference sequence). V lost 3 bases and J lost 1; bases outside the gene matches: 11. CDR3 nucleotide sequence: TGCAGTGCTAGTCGGCCTAGCGGGGGGGCGGTAGGCACAGATACGCAGTATTTT. Residues: CSASRPSGGAVGTDTQYF.

Ten or more counts support this clone. This chain connects TRBV3-1 to TRBJ2-1; 11 positions match TRBD1. The germline gives CDR1 LGHDT, CDR2 YNNKEL (reference sequence). This CDR3 contains 14 residues. V trimming: 1 base; J trimming: 8 bases; junction bases outside the gene matches: 1. This CDR3 reads CASSQGTGGYEQFF. CDR3 coding DNA: TGTGCCAGCAGCCAAGGGACAGGGGGCTATGAGCAGTTCTTC.

This clone is categorized as large. The chain has TRBV12-3 or TRBV12-4 and TRBJ2-2; D perhaps matches TRBD1 (5 bases). The CDR3 contains 13 residues. Trimming cost V 2 bases and J 7 bases, with 8 bases left between them. The CDR3 sequence is CASSLQGYGELFF. CDR3 in DNA: TGTGCCAGCAGTTTACAGGGCTACGGGGAGCTGTTTTTT.

The CDR3 DNA reads as TGTGCCAGTTCCCACACCAGGGAGGCCTCGGGGAGTGCTGGCTACACCTTC. This codes for CASSHTREASGSAGYTF. V gene TRBV19 combines with J gene TRBJ1-2; tentative D call: TRBD1 (5 bases). In germline, CDR1 is LNHDA, CDR2 SQIVND (reference sequence). The V gene lost 8 bases and the J gene lost 7 bases, with 29 bases spanning the gap. CDR3 size: 17 residues.

This clone is classed as large (0.1 to 1%). The chain employs TRBV6-2 or TRBV6-3 and TRBJ1-1; D call uncertain. CDR1 and CDR2 from the germline V gene are MNHEY and SVGEGT. Trimming cost V 5 bases and J 1 base, with 8 bases left between them. The CDR3 runs 13 residues. CDR3 coding DNA: TGTGCCAGCAGTCTGCTGGAGAACACTGAAGCTTTCTTT. It yields the protein CASSLLENTEAFF.

Regarding this clone: The junction does not match germline at one end; this may be a read error. V gene TRBV11-1 combines with J gene TRBJ2-2; D gene unclear. The CDR3 totals 16 residues. Looked up from germline, CDR1 is SGHAT and CDR2 is FQDESV (reference sequence). The CDR3: CASRLIPRKGTGELFF. The DNA of the CDR3 is TGTGCCAGCCGCTTAATCCCCAGGAAAGGCACCGGGGAGCTGTTTTTT. The full variable domain, completed using reference TRBV11-1 and TRBJ2-2, is EAEVAQSPRYKITEKSQAVAFWCDPISGHATLYWYRQILGQGPELLVQFQDESVVDDSQLPKDRFSAERLKGVDSTLKIQPAELGDSAMYLCASRLIPRKGTGELFFGEGSRLTVL.

Within the sample, this clone is medium-sized. The rearrangement links TRBV15 to TRBJ2-4; the match to TRBD2 covers 10 bases. V lost 1 base, J lost 0 bases, and 3 bases stayed unmatched. The CDR3 length is 17 residues. Germline CDR1 is LNHNV and CDR2 is YYDKDF (reference sequence). CDR3 sequence (DNA): TGTGCCACCAGCAGAGTAACTAGCGGGATAGCCAAAAACATTCAGTACTTC. It specifies CATSRVTSGIAKNIQYF.

This clone is deemed medium-sized (0.01 to 0.1%). The CDR3 DNA reads as TGCGCCAGCAGCTTGGCCATGACAGGGAACACTGAAGCTTTCTTT. Its translation is CASSLAMTGNTEAFF. The chain is built from TRBV5-1 and TRBJ1-1, with D maybe TRBD1 (6 bases). In germline, CDR1 is SGHRS, CDR2 YFSETQ. The CDR3 covers 15 residues. The V end lost 0 bases, the J end lost 1 base, and 10 bases lay between the germline ends.

This clone was counted a few times. The J gene is TRBJ2-5, the V gene TRBV28, with TRBD1 matching 7 bases. The CDR3 runs 17 residues. V shed 5 bases and J 3 bases; nucleotides not matched to a gene: 15. CDR1 is MDHEN, CDR2 SYDVKM, per germline. The CDR3 DNA reads TGTGCCAGCAGTCCCCGGGACAGCCGCCCAGGAAAAGAGACCCAGTACTTC. It is translated as CASSPRDSRPGKETQYF.